One sample yielded the 25 T cell receptor beta chains listed below, sequenced in a study of T cell changes during pregnancy in multiple sclerosis. Only in-frame clones appear in the TCRdb table, and some are missing; sequencing was by immunoSEQ multiplex PCR. The table lists more than 15,000 clones, approximately 91% of them singletons. Source: CD8+ T cells from peripheral blood mononuclear cells, taken after pregnancy. These receptors were taken from a female donor in good health, enrolled as a control in a pregnancy study.

This rearrangement joins TRBV27 to TRBJ2-2; weak D call: TRBD2 (5 bases). V dropped 6 bases and J dropped 5 bases, with 10 bases sitting between them. The germline V gene has CDR1 MNHEY and CDR2 SMNVEV (reference sequence). The CDR3 loop spans 13 amino acids. In DNA form, the CDR3 reads TGTGCCAGCAGGACCGGGGAGACCGGGGAGCTGTTTTTT. This gives the protein CASRTGETGELFF.

V and J are TRBV10-1 and TRBJ1-1; the D is unclear. CDR1 is WNHNN, CDR2 SYGVQD, per germline (reference sequence). V gave up 5 bases and J gave up 3 bases, with 7 bases separating them. The CDR3 loop spans 12 amino acids. CDR3 coding DNA: TGCGCCAGCAGTTACGGGGACACTGAAGCTTTCTTT. As protein: CASSYGDTEAFF.

The J gene is TRBJ2-1, the V gene TRBV6-4; TRBD2 might be the D (6 bases). The CDR3 has 16 amino acids. Trimming removed 2 bases from V and 2 bases from J, with 13 bases in between. CDR1 is MRHNA and CDR2 is SNTAGT in the germline V gene. CDR3 coding DNA: TGTGCCAGCAGTGACGGGGAAGTAGCGGCCTACAATGAGCAGTTCTTC. Translation gives CASSDGEVAAYNEQFF.

V is TRBV11-2 and J is TRBJ2-1, with 12 nucleotides matching TRBD2. This CDR3 region has 18 residues. CDR1 is SGHAT, CDR2 FQNNGV, per germline. V gave up 5 bases and J gave up 3 bases; unmatched junction bases: 11. The CDR3 DNA is TGTGCCAGCAGCATACCCCCTAGCGGGAGGGCCCTCTACAATGAGCAGTTCTTC. As protein: CASSIPPSGRALYNEQFF.

In DNA form, the CDR3 reads TGTGCCAGCAGTTCCGGGGGCAATCAGCCCCAGCATTTT. Translating gives CASSSGGNQPQHF. The genes are TRBV27 and TRBJ1-5; D is uncertain. V lost 4 bases and J 2 bases, leaving 6 bases between the germline ends. The germline CDR1 and CDR2 sequences are MNHEY and SMNVEV (reference sequence). The CDR3 sequence is 13 residues long.

The chain employs TRBV5-1 and TRBJ1-1; D uncertain. With 4 bases removed from V and 2 bases from J, the gap between germline ends came to 12 bases. CDR3 size: 14 residues. CDR1 and CDR2 from the germline V gene are SGHRS and YFSETQ. The CDR3 loop is CASSADTPNTEAFF. The CDR3 DNA sequence: TGCGCCAGCAGCGCAGACACGCCAAACACTGAAGCTTTCTTT. Full variable domain (outside the CDR3, taken from reference TRBV5-1 and TRBJ1-1): KAGVTQTPRYLIKTRGQQVTLSCSPISGHRSVSWYQQTPGQGLQFLFEYFSETQRNKGNFPGRFSGRQFSNSRSEMNVSTLELGDSALYLCASSADTPNTEAFFGQGTRLTVV.

The gene calls are TRBV19 and TRBJ2-2, with 7 bases matching TRBD2. The CDR3 runs to 14 residues. The J segment lost 2 bases and the V segment lost 7 bases, leaving 4 bases of the junction unmatched. Looked up from germline, CDR1 is LNHDA and CDR2 is SQIVND (reference sequence). The CDR3 DNA reads TGTGCCAGTACTGGACTAGGAAACACCGGGGAGCTGTTTTTT. Protein: CASTGLGNTGELFF.

The chain couples TRBV14 to TRBJ2-7; no definite D call. Germline-derived CDR1 and CDR2 are SGHDN and FVKESK. Trimming stripped 3 bases from V and 5 bases from J, with 17 bases between. The CDR3 is 15 amino acids. The DNA of the CDR3 is TGTGCCAGCAGCCAGAGTGTTGCCCTGCCGGACGAGCAGTACTTC. Encoded protein: CASSQSVALPDEQYF.

This clone was counted a single time. CDR3 sequence: CASSSQGGNQPQHF. The DNA for the CDR3 is TGTGCCAGCAGTTCCCAGGGGGGCAATCAGCCCCAGCATTTT. V gene TRBV27 combines with J gene TRBJ1-5; 7 bases fit TRBD1. Germline CDR1 and CDR2: MNHEY and SMNVEV (reference sequence). V was clipped by 4 bases and J by 2 bases; unmatched bases: 2. This CDR3 region has 14 residues.

V usage is TRBV6-5 and J usage is TRBJ1-4; 11 bases line up with TRBD1. Germline-derived CDR1 and CDR2 are MNHEY and SVGAGI. The CDR3 length is 14 residues. The junction had 5 bases not matched to a gene; V was cut back by 6 bases and J by 8 bases. CDR3: CASSWGQGGEKLFF. DNA for the CDR3: TGTGCCAGCAGCTGGGGACAGGGGGGGGAAAAACTGTTTTTT.

V is TRBV7-8 and J is TRBJ2-2; D is possibly TRBD1 or TRBD2 (5 bases each). Deletions cut 5 bases from V and 4 bases from J, with 20 bases between. This CDR3 is 17 amino acids long. The V gene's germline CDR1 is SGHVS and CDR2 FQNEAQ. DNA of the CDR3: TGTGCCAGCAGCATAGGGGATCGGGGAGCCTTCACCGGGGAGCTGTTTTTT. Protein product: CASSIGDRGAFTGELFF. The full variable domain, rest sourced from reference TRBV7-8 and TRBJ2-2, is GAGVSQSPRYKVAKRGQDVALRCDPISGHVSLFWYQQALGQGPEFLTYFQNEAQLDKSGLPSDRFFAERPEGSVSTLKIQRTQQEDSAVYLCASSIGDRGAFTGELFFGEGSRLTVL.

V usage is TRBV2 and J usage is TRBJ2-7, with 7 bases identical to TRBD1. CDR1 and CDR2 from the germline V gene are SNHLY and FYNNEI. This CDR3 comprises 13 residues. V shed 6 bases and J 0 bases; nucleotides not matched to a gene: 2. CDR3 sequence: CASRWDSSYEQYF. CDR3 nucleotide sequence: TGTGCCAGCAGGTGGGACAGCTCCTACGAGCAGTACTTC.

This CDR3 is CASSFPGYKGAPGSNQPQHF. CDR3 sequence (DNA): TGTGCCAGCAGCTTTCCTGGATACAAGGGGGCTCCTGGGAGCAATCAGCCCCAGCATTTT. The chain combines TRBV28 with TRBJ1-5, with TRBD1 matching 7 bases. The ends lost 6 bases at V and 1 base at J; junction bases unmatched: 21. CDR1 MDHEN and CDR2 SYDVKM come from the germline V gene. The CDR3 is made up of 20 amino acids.

The chain employs TRBV7-9 and TRBJ2-3; D is ambiguous. Trimming removed 7 bases at V and 0 bases at J, with 17 bases between. CDR3 length equals 16 residues. Germline values: CDR1 SEHNR, CDR2 FQNEAQ (reference sequence). The DNA of the CDR3 is TGTGCCAGCAAGCTTAGCACCTCTTGGAGCACAGATACGCAGTATTTT. Its protein is CASKLSTSWSTDTQYF.

This clone was seen a single time. V and J are TRBV29-1 and TRBJ2-2; 11 nucleotides align to TRBD2. The CDR3 is made up of 13 amino acids. Germline loops: CDR1 SQVTM, CDR2 ANQGSEA. Written as DNA, the CDR3 is TGCAGTTTTACTAGCGGGAGCTCCGGGGAGCTGTTTTTT. As protein: CSFTSGSSGELFF.

This clone came up a few times. The rearrangement uses TRBV4-2 and TRBJ2-7, with TRBD2 as a possible D gene (6 bases). Looked up from germline, CDR1 is LGHNA and CDR2 is YNFKEQ. The length of the CDR3 is 16 residues. Trimming removed 0 bases at V and 2 bases at J, with 14 bases between. The CDR3 region is CASSQEEGTPAYEQYF. In DNA form, the CDR3 reads TGTGCCAGCAGCCAAGAGGAGGGTACCCCCGCCTACGAGCAGTACTTC.

The chain employs TRBV4-2 and TRBJ2-3; 8 positions agree with TRBD1. The ends lost 1 base at V and 5 bases at J; junction bases unmatched: 2. The germline CDR1 and CDR2 sequences are LGHNA and YNFKEQ. This CDR3 spans 14 amino acids. CDR3 nucleotides: TGTGCCAGCAGCCAAGTTACAGGGGGAGATACGCAGTATTTT. It specifies CASSQVTGGDTQYF.

CDR3 region: CASSEVVGGFNQPQHF. The CDR3 coding sequence is TGTGCCAGCAGTGAAGTGGTAGGGGGTTTCAATCAGCCCCAGCATTTT. This sequence joins TRBV2 and TRBJ1-5; D might be TRBD1 (6 bases). The V end lost 1 base, the J end lost 3 bases, and 13 bases lay between the germline ends. The CDR3 extends over 16 amino acids. Looked up from germline, CDR1 is SNHLY and CDR2 is FYNNEI.

The chain is built from TRBV27 and TRBJ2-7, with TRBD2 as a possible D gene (5 bases). In germline, CDR1 is MNHEY, CDR2 SMNVEV (reference sequence). V was pared by 2 bases and J by 2 bases, with 7 bases between. The CDR3 has 13 residues. CDR3 sequence (DNA): TGTGCCAGCAGTTTAGGGCGGGCCTACGAGCAGTACTTC. Protein product: CASSLGRAYEQYF.

The rearrangement uses TRBV19 and TRBJ1-5, with D maybe TRBD1 (5 bases). This CDR3 spans 13 amino acids. Trimming left V 6 bases short and J 1 base short, with 7 bases between. Germline loops: CDR1 LNHDA, CDR2 SQIVND (reference sequence). CDR3 DNA: TGTGCCAGTAGCTCAGGGAGCAATCAGCCCCAGCATTTT. Translated, it gives CASSSGSNQPQHF.

The chain uses TRBV27 and TRBJ2-1, with 9 nucleotides matching TRBD2. J gave up 7 bases and V 2 bases, and 9 bases lay outside the gene matches. Per the germline V gene, CDR1 is MNHEY and CDR2 is SMNVEV (reference sequence). The CDR3 runs 16 residues. The CDR3 DNA sequence: TGTGCCAGCAGTTTACAGGGCGGGAGGGTTGGAAATGAGCAGTTCTTC. It translates to CASSLQGGRVGNEQFF.

This chain uses TRBV7-9 with TRBJ2-7; 9 nucleotides agree with TRBD1. Germline trimming cut 6 bases from V and 7 bases from J; bases unmatched to any gene: 13. This CDR3 is 15 amino acids long. Per germline, CDR1 SEHNR and CDR2 FQNEAQ (reference sequence). CDR3 in amino acids: CASRSPGDRDNEQYF. The CDR3 DNA reads as TGTGCCAGCAGGTCACCGGGGGACAGGGATAATGAGCAGTACTTC. Supplemented by reference TRBV7-9 and TRBJ2-7, the full variable domain reads DTGVSQNPRHKITKRGQNVTFRCDPISEHNRLYWYRQTLGQGPEFLTYFQNEAQLEKSRLLSDRFSAERPKGSFSTLEIQRTEQGDSAMYLCASRSPGDRDNEQYFGPGTRLTVT.

The CDR3 loop is CASSLRGERNEQYF. CDR3 bases: TGTGCCAGCAGCTTACGGGGGGAAAGGAACGAGCAGTACTTC. The chain couples TRBV13 to TRBJ2-7; 7 positions match TRBD2. Unmatched junction bases numbered 6, after V lost 2 bases and J lost 5 bases. This CDR3 comprises 14 residues. Germline lookup yields CDR1 PRHDT and CDR2 FYEKMQ (reference sequence).

This rearrangement joins TRBV28 to TRBJ2-3, with 14 bases that match TRBD2. The ends lost 2 bases at V and 3 bases at J; junction bases unmatched: 1. The CDR3 has 16 residues. CDR1 and CDR2 from the germline V gene are MDHEN and SYDVKM. CDR3 sequence reads: CASSLGTSGRTDTQYF. In DNA form, the CDR3 reads TGTGCCAGCAGTTTAGGGACTAGCGGGAGAACAGATACGCAGTATTTT.

J is TRBJ1-5 and V is TRBV5-6, with TRBD1 matching 7 bases. There are 15 residues in the CDR3. Germline CDR1 SGHDT, CDR2 YYEEEE. J was trimmed by 5 bases and V by 5 bases; bases with no gene match: 10. CDR3 loop: CASRKAGGNYQPQHF. The CDR3 coding sequence is TGTGCCAGCAGAAAGGCAGGGGGTAACTATCAGCCCCAGCATTTT.